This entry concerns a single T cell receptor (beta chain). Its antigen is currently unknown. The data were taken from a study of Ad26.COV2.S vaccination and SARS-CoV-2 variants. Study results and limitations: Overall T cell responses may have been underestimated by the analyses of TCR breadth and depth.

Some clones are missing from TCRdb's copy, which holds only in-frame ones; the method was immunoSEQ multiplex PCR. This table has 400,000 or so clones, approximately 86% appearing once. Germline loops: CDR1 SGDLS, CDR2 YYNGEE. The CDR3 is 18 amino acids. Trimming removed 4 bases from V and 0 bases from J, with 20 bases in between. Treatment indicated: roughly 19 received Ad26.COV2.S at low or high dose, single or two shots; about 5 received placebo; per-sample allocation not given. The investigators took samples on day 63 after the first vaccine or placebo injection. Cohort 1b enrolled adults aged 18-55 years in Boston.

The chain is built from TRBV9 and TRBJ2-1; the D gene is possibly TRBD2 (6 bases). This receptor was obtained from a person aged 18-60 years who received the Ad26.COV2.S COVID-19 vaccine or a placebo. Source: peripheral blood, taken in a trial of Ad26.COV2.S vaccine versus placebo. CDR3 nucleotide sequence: TGTGCCAGCAGCTCCCTGACTAGTTCCCGAAGCTCCTACAATGAGCAGTTCTTC. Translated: CASSSLTSSRSSYNEQFF.